The 26 T cell receptor beta chains presented below share a single source sample, sequenced in a study of CD8 T cells in ankylosing spondylitis. TCRdb itself ran the 5' RACE reads through MiXCR, one entry per CDR3 protein. Of 400,000 to 450,000 distinct CDR3 sequences in the sample, 17% were seen once. Findings and limits, study-wide: Several highly homologous variants formed a TCR beta motif that appeared characteristic of ankylosing spondylitis blood.

Their antigens are not known. Sequenced input: blood, either unsorted or a sorted T cell fraction (not recorded which). Receptors originate from a male donor with ankylosing spondylitis.

This clonotype has just a few counts. The chain joins TRBV20-1 to TRBJ1-5; D is undetermined. The V gene's germline CDR1 is DFQATT and CDR2 SNEGSKA (reference sequence). V was clipped by 6 bases and J by 1 base, with 13 bases between them. The length of the CDR3 is 14 residues. As DNA, the CDR3 is TGCAGTGCCGTACTTCATGGGAGCAATCAGCCCCAGCATTTT. Translation gives CSAVLHGSNQPQHF.

In this sample, this clonotype turned up many times. The rearrangement uses TRBV5-1 and TRBJ2-7; TRBD2 aligns across 11 bases. Germline trimming cut 3 bases from V and 3 bases from J; bases unmatched to any gene: 2. Germline loops: CDR1 SGHRS, CDR2 YFSETQ. The CDR3 spans 14 residues. The CDR3 is CASSSTSGSYEQYF. CDR3 sequence (DNA): TGCGCCAGCAGCTCAACTAGCGGGAGCTACGAGCAGTACTTC.

This clonotype was counted only a few times. The gene calls are TRBV7-9 and TRBJ2-3, with 8 bases matching TRBD1. The germline CDR1 and CDR2 sequences are SEHNR and FQNEAQ (reference sequence). There are 15 residues in the CDR3. V trimming: 5 bases; J trimming: 5 bases; junction bases outside the gene matches: 9. The CDR3 is CASSPRDRQGDTQYF. The DNA for the CDR3 is TGTGCCAGCAGCCCAAGGGACAGGCAGGGAGATACGCAGTATTTT.

This clonotype has more than one count but fewer than ten. The V call is TRBV7-3, the J call TRBJ2-5; the D gene is possibly TRBD2 (5 bases). Germline CDR1 and CDR2: SGHTA and FQGTGA. Trimming took off 2 bases at V and 5 bases at J, with 12 bases between the two ends. This CDR3 contains 14 residues. This CDR3 is CASSLAGRGETQYF. In DNA form, the CDR3 reads TGTGCCAGCAGCTTAGCTGGTCGAGGGGAGACCCAGTACTTC.

This clonotype showed up many times. The chain employs TRBV12-3 or TRBV12-4 and TRBJ1-1; 9 nucleotides align to TRBD1. The CDR3 has 17 amino acids. Unmatched junction bases numbered 15, after V lost 4 bases and J lost 6 bases. The CDR3 DNA is TGTGCCAGCAGTTCTTACAGGACAGGGGCTGTGAGCGCTGAAGCTTTCTTT. Translation gives CASSSYRTGAVSAEAFF.

This clonotype has just a few counts. The chain employs TRBV19 and TRBJ2-1, with TRBD2 matching over 11 bases. V shed 5 bases and J 6 bases; nucleotides not matched to a gene: 6. The CDR3 consists of 15 residues. The germline V gene encodes CDR1 LNHDA and CDR2 SQIVND (reference sequence). This CDR3 reads CASSFGTSGLNEQFF. In DNA form, the CDR3 reads TGTGCCAGTAGTTTCGGGACTAGCGGACTCAATGAGCAGTTCTTC. Filled out from reference TRBV19 and TRBJ2-1, the complete variable domain reads DGGITQSPKYLFRKEGQNVTLSCEQNLNHDAMYWYRQDPGQGLRLIYYSQIVNDFQKGDIAEGYSVSREKKESFPLTVTSAQKNPTAFYLCASSFGTSGLNEQFFGPGTRLTVL.

The CDR3 DNA sequence: TGCGCCAGCAGCGCGGGACAGGGCCAAGAGACCCAGTACTTC. This codes for CASSAGQGQETQYF. V and J are TRBV5-1 and TRBJ2-5; 9 bases are shared with TRBD1. The V segment lost 4 bases and the J segment 1 base; nucleotides outside the gene matches: 2. Germline V gene data show CDR1 as SGHRS and CDR2 as YFSETQ. CDR3 size: 14 residues.

V and J are TRBV7-2 and TRBJ1-5; D is unclear. Germline lookup yields CDR1 SGHTA and CDR2 FQGNSA. Deletions cut 5 bases from V and 1 base from J, with 9 bases between. The length of the CDR3 is 14 residues. CDR3 bases: TGTGCCAGCAGCCAGCTCAGGAGCAATCAGCCCCAGCATTTT. Translation gives CASSQLRSNQPQHF.

This clonotype was seen many times. The V call is TRBV3-1, the J call TRBJ1-1; D remains unclear. V gave up 2 bases and J gave up 3 bases, with 4 bases separating them. The CDR3 has 12 residues. Per the germline V gene, CDR1 is LGHDT and CDR2 is YNNKEL (reference sequence). The CDR3 nucleotides read TGTGCCAGCAGCCAACAGGACACTGAAGCTTTCTTT. It specifies CASSQQDTEAFF.

V usage is TRBV6-1 and J usage is TRBJ1-5; possible D gene TRBD1, 6 bases. CDR3 length equals 14 residues. Trimming pared 6 bases from V and 3 bases from J, leaving 12 bases between. CDR1 and CDR2 (germline): MNHNS, SASEGT. The CDR3 sequence is CASRGQGINQPQHF. CDR3 coding DNA: TGTGCCAGCAGGGGCCAGGGGATCAATCAGCCCCAGCATTTT.

This clonotype was picked up a small number of times. The chain uses TRBV5-1 and TRBJ2-5; TRBD1 agrees at 7 bases. The CDR3 loop spans 15 amino acids. V gave up 0 bases and J gave up 4 bases; unmatched junction bases: 6. Germline-derived CDR1 and CDR2 are SGHRS and YFSETQ. The CDR3 DNA follows: TGCGCCAGCAGCTTGGCCCCAGGGGGATCAGAGACCCAGTACTTC. Amino acids: CASSLAPGGSETQYF.

This sequence joins TRBV6-1 and TRBJ2-3; 7 bases line up with TRBD2. Germline CDR1 MNHNS, CDR2 SASEGT. The CDR3 sequence is 16 residues long. Trimming cost V 6 bases and J 1 base; bases outside gene matches: 10. The CDR3: CASSRGEASRTDTQYF. The CDR3 bases are TGTGCCAGCAGCCGGGGGGAAGCGAGCCGCACAGATACGCAGTATTTT.

In its sample, this clonotype was seen a few times. This chain connects TRBV6-5 to TRBJ2-3, with D unresolved. V was shortened by 4 bases and J by 5 bases, with 22 bases between the two germline ends. Germline CDR1 reads MNHEY; CDR2 reads SVGAGI. There are 17 residues in the CDR3. The CDR3 reads CASSSFHPGASGDTQYF. The CDR3 DNA sequence: TGTGCCAGCAGTTCCTTCCATCCCGGAGCCTCGGGAGATACGCAGTATTTT.

This clonotype was seen only a few times. V and J are TRBV7-9 and TRBJ2-1; D is ambiguous. V lost 1 base, J lost 3 bases, and 13 bases lay in between. Germline CDR1 reads SEHNR; CDR2 reads FQNEAQ (reference sequence). This CDR3 region has 16 residues. The CDR3 nucleotides are TGTGCCAGCAGCTTAGGTGGCACATTGGACTACAATGAGCAGTTCTTC. Amino acid sequence: CASSLGGTLDYNEQFF. Variable domain in full (rest from reference TRBV7-9 and TRBJ2-1): DTGVSQNPRHKITKRGQNVTFRCDPISEHNRLYWYRQTLGQGPEFLTYFQNEAQLEKSRLLSDRFSAERPKGSFSTLEIQRTEQGDSAMYLCASSLGGTLDYNEQFFGPGTRLTVL.

This clonotype has more than one count but fewer than ten. The V and J genes are TRBV12-3 or TRBV12-4 and TRBJ1-6; TRBD1 aligns across 7 bases. The CDR3 consists of 14 residues. V dropped 3 bases and J dropped 9; count of bases not matched to a gene: 5. CDR3 residues: CASSFRDSGSPLHF. The CDR3 nucleotides read TGTGCCAGCAGTTTCCGGGACAGCGGTTCACCCCTCCACTTT.

The chain is built from TRBV6-1 and TRBJ2-1; no definite D call. The CDR3 is made up of 14 amino acids. Trimming took off 4 bases at V and 9 bases at J, with 16 bases between the two ends. From germline, CDR1 is MNHNS and CDR2 SASEGT. The CDR3 spells CASSGSGSGGEQFF. In nucleotides, the CDR3 is TGTGCCAGCAGTGGGAGTGGTTCAGGTGGTGAGCAGTTCTTC.

The chain links TRBV12-3 or TRBV12-4 to TRBJ1-3, with a possible D match to TRBD1 (5 bases). This CDR3 has 15 amino acids. Trimming removed 2 bases at V and 3 bases at J, with 11 bases between. CDR3 protein: CASSLWGVLGNTIYF. The CDR3 DNA follows: TGTGCCAGCAGTTTATGGGGGGTACTTGGAAACACCATATATTTT.

The sample holds a few counts of this clonotype. The chain couples TRBV29-1 to TRBJ2-7, with 9 bases aligning to TRBD1. The CDR3 runs 12 residues. V shed 7 bases and J 4 bases; nucleotides not matched to a gene: 5. The germline gives CDR1 SQVTM, CDR2 ANQGSEA. The CDR3 reads CSAGTGNYEQYF. DNA of the CDR3: TGCAGCGCGGGGACAGGGAATTACGAGCAGTACTTC.

The J gene is TRBJ2-3, the V gene TRBV7-2, with a tentative D call TRBD2 (5 bases). The CDR3 has 14 amino acids. CDR1 SGHTA and CDR2 FQGNSA come from the germline V gene. V was trimmed by 3 bases and J by 4 bases, leaving 11 bases between them. This CDR3 is CASSFRRVSDTQYF. The CDR3 nucleotides are TGTGCCAGCAGCTTTAGGCGGGTTTCAGATACGCAGTATTTT.

This clonotype was seen only a few times. The genes are TRBV11-2 and TRBJ2-3; maybe TRBD2 (6 bases). CDR3 size: 14 residues. Per germline, CDR1 SGHAT and CDR2 FQNNGV. Trimming removed 3 bases at V and 3 bases at J, with 10 bases between. The CDR3 loop reads CASSFRRGTDTQYF. The DNA of the CDR3 is TGTGCCAGCAGCTTTCGGCGGGGAACAGATACGCAGTATTTT.

This clonotype occurred a few times. In DNA form, the CDR3 reads TGCGCCAGCAGCTTGACCCCACTCACTGAAGCTTTCTTT. Translated, it gives CASSLTPLTEAFF. V usage is TRBV5-1 and J usage is TRBJ1-1; D remains ambiguous. From germline, CDR1 is SGHRS and CDR2 YFSETQ. CDR3 length: 13 residues. Trimming shortened V by 1 base and J by 4 bases, and 8 bases separated the two germline ends.

V gene TRBV30 combines with J gene TRBJ1-4; 8 bases agree with TRBD1. The CDR3 is made up of 17 amino acids. The V gene end was trimmed by 0 bases and the J gene end by 8 bases; junction bases not matched to a gene: 14. From germline, CDR1 is GTSNPN and CDR2 SVGIG (reference sequence). The CDR3 loop is CAWSVPLPGQALEKLFF. The CDR3, as DNA: TGTGCCTGGAGTGTACCTCTACCGGGACAGGCGTTGGAAAAACTGTTTTTT.

This clonotype was recorded a few times. The chain employs TRBV20-1 and TRBJ1-4; unclear D gene. The V gene lost 7 bases and the J gene lost 8 bases, with 20 bases spanning the gap. The CDR3 consists of 14 residues. Germline-derived CDR1 and CDR2 are DFQATT and SNEGSKA (reference sequence). CDR3 bases: TGCAGTGTTCGGGTCAGTCAGGCAGGAGAAAAACTGTTTTTT. Its protein product is CSVRVSQAGEKLFF.

This clonotype showed up just a few times. V and J are TRBV29-1 and TRBJ2-7; TRBD2 might be the D (6 bases). Germline-derived CDR1 and CDR2 are SQVTM and ANQGSEA. Trimming cost V 4 bases and J 4 bases, with 14 bases left between them. This CDR3 has 13 residues. CDR3 amino acids: CSVARGGGYEQYF. As DNA, the CDR3 is TGCAGCGTTGCAAGGGGAGGTGGGTACGAGCAGTACTTC.

This clonotype was seen more than once but under ten times. The chain recombines TRBV2 with TRBJ1-1, with D possibly matching TRBD1 (5 bases). Trimming removed 0 bases at V and 11 bases at J, with 22 bases between. Germline CDR1 reads SNHLY; CDR2 reads FYNNEI. This CDR3 comprises 16 residues. This CDR3 reads CASSEALSRAPRVAFF. In DNA form, the CDR3 reads TGTGCCAGCAGTGAAGCGCTTTCCAGGGCCCCAAGGGTGGCTTTCTTT.

The chain joins TRBV10-3 to TRBJ1-2, with no clear D. The CDR3 is 15 residues long. Germline CDR1 reads ENHRY; CDR2 reads SYGVKD. V lost 0 bases and J lost 0, with 8 bases in between. The CDR3 nucleotides read TGTGCCATCAGTGAGTCAGGAGCTTCTAACTATGGCTACACCTTC. Translating it yields CAISESGASNYGYTF.